One and the same sample provided the 9 T cell receptor beta chains below, sequenced in a study of Ad26.COV2.S vaccination and SARS-CoV-2 variants. Using immunoSEQ multiplex PCR, the repertoire was profiled, and TCRdb retains in-frame clones only, with some absent. The table lists a few hundred thousand clones, 80% to 90% of them singletons. The treatment was: some 20 received Ad26.COV2.S at low or high dose, single or two shots; several received placebo; per-sample allocation not given. Specimens were obtained on day 63 following the first vaccine or placebo injection. This material consisted of peripheral blood, taken in a trial of Ad26.COV2.S vaccine versus placebo. Receptors were obtained from a person between 18 and 59 years old who received the Ad26.COV2.S COVID-19 vaccine or a placebo.

This chain joins TRBV7-9 and TRBJ2-7; 9 bases are shared with TRBD2. Losses at the gene ends were 0 bases for V and 0 bases for J; bases not matched to a gene: 3. Germline V CDR1 and CDR2: SEHNR, FQNEAQ (reference sequence). This CDR3 is built from 16 residues. CDR3 residues: CASSLAVSGGSYEQYF. CDR3 nucleotides: TGTGCCAGCAGCTTAGCTGTTAGCGGGGGCTCCTACGAGCAGTACTTC.

The V call is TRBV11-2, the J call TRBJ1-3, with D hard to call. CDR3 size: 15 residues. Germline V gene lookup returns CDR1 SGHAT and CDR2 FQNNGV. V was trimmed by 6 bases and J by 4 bases, leaving 16 bases between them. CDR3 sequence reads: CASSMTFLQGNTIYF. CDR3 sequence (DNA): TGTGCCAGCAGTATGACCTTCCTCCAGGGAAACACCATATATTTT.

This clone was counted once. The chain joins TRBV13 to TRBJ2-3; TRBD2 matches at 10 bases. CDR1 and CDR2 from the germline V gene are PRHDT and FYEKMQ (reference sequence). V shed 5 bases and J 3 bases; nucleotides not matched to a gene: 17. The CDR3 runs to 19 residues. Here the CDR3 reads CASSILPLPGLAKTDTQYF. The CDR3 region has the DNA TGTGCCAGCAGCATCCTCCCACTCCCGGGACTAGCGAAAACAGATACGCAGTATTTT.

This clone was detected only once. The gene calls are TRBV9 and TRBJ1-2, with 8 nucleotides matching TRBD1. The germline CDR1 and CDR2 sequences are SGDLS and YYNGEE. The CDR3 has 15 residues. V was pared by 3 bases and J by 0 bases, with 4 bases of the junction left unmatched. CDR3: CASSEGQESNYGYTF. In nucleotides, the CDR3 is TGTGCCAGCAGCGAGGGACAGGAGTCTAACTATGGCTACACCTTC.

The V and J genes are TRBV2 and TRBJ2-7; D unclear. This CDR3 is built from 16 residues. Germline lookup yields CDR1 SNHLY and CDR2 FYNNEI. V lost 0 bases and J lost 5, with 17 bases in between. Written as DNA, the CDR3 is TGTGCCAGCAGTGAAGCTCCCGCCCACCCTAGGGACGAGCAGTACTTC. Protein: CASSEAPAHPRDEQYF.

The chain has TRBV12-5 and TRBJ1-5; D unresolved. There are 11 residues in the CDR3. The V and J ends lost 1 base and 16 bases respectively, with 11 bases between them. Germline CDR1 LGHNT, CDR2 FRNRAP. The CDR3 protein is CASGLGGYQHF. The CDR3 DNA reads as TGTGCTAGTGGTTTGGGGGGATATCAACATTTT.

The genes are TRBV7-9 and TRBJ1-1, with 9 bases identical to TRBD1. This CDR3 is 16 amino acids long. In germline, CDR1 is SEHNR, CDR2 FQNEAQ (reference sequence). The J segment lost 0 bases and the V segment lost 10 bases, leaving 12 bases of the junction unmatched. The CDR3 loop reads CATKLGTGLMNTEAFF. CDR3 in DNA: TGTGCCACCAAGCTTGGGACAGGGCTGATGAACACTGAAGCTTTCTTT.

The chain links TRBV23-1 to TRBJ1-1; D not certain. TRBV23-1 falls under the ORF class, with uncertain function. The CDR3 runs 13 residues. V shed 5 bases and J shed 10 bases, with 17 bases lying between them. CDR3 protein: CASSFGPQTRAFF. DNA of the CDR3: TGCGCCAGCAGTTTCGGCCCCCAAACTCGAGCTTTCTTT.

The chain has TRBV7-8 and TRBJ2-7, with D possibly TRBD1 on 6 matching bases. The CDR3 sequence is 17 residues long. Germline V gene sequence: CDR1 SGHVS, CDR2 FQNEAQ. The V gene lost 4 bases and the J gene lost 0 bases, with 19 bases spanning the gap. The CDR3 DNA is TGTGCCAGCAGCTCCTCCCGCGACAGGCCGAGCTCCTACGAGCAGTACTTC. It yields the protein CASSSSRDRPSSYEQYF.